The 26 T cell receptor beta chains reported below all come from one sample, sequenced in a study of T cell repertoires in aging, cancer and after chemotherapy. Rearranged V-D-J TRB sequences were amplified with a mixed TRB-A/B primer pool. TCRdb re-called the multiplex PCR reads with MiXCR, one entry per CDR3 protein. The repertoire holds 7,900 or so distinct CDR3 sequences, roughly 32% seen once, with less than 4% in the top ten. The template was genomic DNA from peripheral blood, not RNA. Sequenced: blood. These receptors originate from a human donor in good health.

This clonotype was observed a handful of times. The V gene is TRBV6-5, the J gene TRBJ1-3; D not resolved. The germline gives CDR1 MNHEY, CDR2 SVGAGI. Trimming pared 0 bases from V and 1 base from J, leaving 13 bases between. The CDR3 spans 17 residues. The CDR3 region has the DNA TGTGCCAGCAGTTACTCGATAACCTGGGCATCTGGAAACACCATATATTTT. Translation gives CASSYSITWASGNTIYF.

This chain joins TRBV9 and TRBJ2-1; 10 positions agree with TRBD2. Germline V gene data show CDR1 as SGDLS and CDR2 as YYNGEE. This CDR3 has 17 residues. Unmatched junction bases numbered 8, after V lost 3 bases and J lost 2 bases. In DNA, the CDR3 is TGTGCCAGCAGCGGCGGGGCTACTAGCGGGGCCTACAATGAGCAGTTCTTC. It yields the protein CASSGGATSGAYNEQFF.

V gene TRBV7-3 combines with J gene TRBJ2-2; tentative D call: TRBD2 (7 bases). Trimming removed 5 bases from V and 8 bases from J, with 15 bases in between. There are 14 residues in the CDR3. Germline V gene data show CDR1 as SGHTA and CDR2 as FQGTGA. The CDR3 DNA reads TGTGCCAGCAGCCGGGGGGCTAATCCAGGGGAGCTGTTTTTT. Translated: CASSRGANPGELFF.

The chain employs TRBV30 and TRBJ1-2, with D possibly TRBD1 on 5 matching bases. The CDR3 is made up of 12 amino acids. Germline values: CDR1 GTSNPN, CDR2 SVGIG (reference sequence). Trimming removed 5 bases from V and 8 bases from J, with 15 bases in between. The chain's CDR3 is CAWELRVGGYTF. CDR3 nucleotide sequence: TGTGCCTGGGAGCTCAGGGTTGGGGGCTACACCTTC.

This clonotype turned up a few times. Sequence at one end of the junction differs from germline and may be a read error. This sequence joins TRBV20-1 and TRBJ2-3; unclear D gene. CDR3 length: 10 residues. Germline V CDR1 and CDR2: DFQATT, SNEGSKA (reference sequence). The CDR3 protein is CSANRDKQYF. For the CDR3, the DNA is TGCAGTGCTAATAGAGATAAGCAGTATTTT.

This clonotype was recorded a few times. This rearrangement joins TRBV28 to TRBJ2-1; D unresolved. From germline, CDR1 is MDHEN and CDR2 SYDVKM. V lost 6 bases and J 4 bases, leaving 22 bases between the germline ends. CDR3 length: 17 amino acids. The CDR3 region is CASRLDRRATLYNEQFF. In DNA, the CDR3 is TGTGCCAGCAGATTGGATCGCCGGGCCACATTGTACAATGAGCAGTTCTTC.

This clonotype is medium-sized within its sample. V and J are TRBV29-1 and TRBJ2-1, with 7 bases identical to TRBD2. The CDR3 consists of 16 residues. With V trimmed by 1 base and J by 2 bases, 8 bases remained unmatched. CDR1 and CDR2 from the germline V gene are SQVTM and ANQGSEA. The CDR3 here is CSVEARGGRAYNEQFF. Written as DNA, the CDR3 is TGCAGCGTTGAAGCCCGTGGAGGGAGGGCCTACAATGAGCAGTTCTTC.

The rearrangement uses TRBV5-4 and TRBJ1-1, with a weak D call TRBD1 (6 bases). The CDR3 covers 15 residues. Germline V lookup: CDR1 SGHNT, CDR2 YYREEE (reference sequence). The V gene lost 2 bases and the J gene lost 5 bases, with 16 bases spanning the gap. CDR3: CASSFGQGIWTEAFF. CDR3 nucleotides: TGTGCCAGCAGCTTCGGGCAGGGGATATGGACTGAAGCTTTCTTT.

This clonotype showed up just a few times. V usage is TRBV5-6 and J usage is TRBJ2-2; 8 nucleotides agree with TRBD1. J gave up 6 bases and V 2 bases, and 6 bases lay outside the gene matches. The CDR3 runs to 15 residues. The V gene's germline CDR1 is SGHDT and CDR2 YYEEEE. CDR3 DNA: TGTGCCAGCAGCTTTGGGGCAGGGGGCTCCGGGGAGCTGTTTTTT. This translates into CASSFGAGGSGELFF.

Only a few counts were recorded for this clonotype. The chain links TRBV27 to TRBJ2-1; D is uncertain. This CDR3 contains 13 residues. Trimming shortened V by 7 bases and J by 7 bases, and 14 bases separated the two germline ends. Looked up from germline, CDR1 is MNHEY and CDR2 is SMNVEV (reference sequence). The CDR3 DNA is TGTGCCAGCACCAACAACTACAGAAATGAGCAGTTCTTC. Protein product: CASTNNYRNEQFF.

This clonotype occurred a few times. The V and J genes are TRBV20-1 and TRBJ1-5, with no clear D. CDR1 and CDR2 (germline): DFQATT, SNEGSKA (reference sequence). The CDR3 totals 13 residues. The germline V and J ends were trimmed by 3 bases and 4 bases, with 10 bases remaining between them. The CDR3 DNA sequence: TGCAGTGCTAGGTTCTCAGTAAATCAGCCCCAGCATTTT. This sequence encodes CSARFSVNQPQHF.

There are a few counts of this clonotype. The rearrangement uses TRBV20-1 and TRBJ2-1; D remains unclear. V lost 7 bases and J 10 bases, leaving 14 bases between the germline ends. In germline, CDR1 is DFQATT, CDR2 SNEGSKA (reference sequence). The CDR3 totals 11 residues. The CDR3: CSGRGPGEQFF. For the CDR3, the DNA is TGCAGTGGAAGAGGACCCGGAGAGCAGTTCTTC.

The rearrangement links TRBV7-9 to TRBJ2-7, with 8 bases fitting TRBD2. Per germline, CDR1 SEHNR and CDR2 FQNEAQ (reference sequence). The J segment lost 4 bases and the V segment lost 2 bases, leaving 4 bases of the junction unmatched. This CDR3 has 14 residues. The CDR3: CASSLQRESYEQYF. The CDR3 DNA sequence: TGTGCCAGCAGCTTACAGCGGGAGTCGTACGAGCAGTACTTC.

This clonotype was counted between two and nine times. This chain joins TRBV11-1 and TRBJ1-1; D remains ambiguous. Germline CDR1 and CDR2: SGHAT and FQDESV (reference sequence). The V end lost 6 bases, the J end lost 1 base, and 12 bases lay between the germline ends. CDR3 length equals 14 residues. The CDR3 region has the DNA TGTGCCAGCAGTCCAAGGGTGGGGAACACTGAAGCTTTCTTT. Translated: CASSPRVGNTEAFF.

This clonotype was counted between two and nine times. The V call is TRBV27, the J call TRBJ1-2; tentatively, D is TRBD1 (6 bases). V dropped 5 bases and J dropped 1 base, with 17 bases sitting between them. The CDR3 contains 16 residues. Germline CDR1 MNHEY, CDR2 SMNVEV (reference sequence). CDR3 region: CASSPHPPDSNYGYTF. The CDR3 coding sequence is TGTGCCAGCAGTCCACATCCCCCGGACAGTAACTATGGCTACACCTTC.

This clonotype was observed a handful of times. The chain carries TRBV12-3 or TRBV12-4 and TRBJ1-6; D gene uncertain. The CDR3 has 14 amino acids. With 3 bases removed from V and 7 bases from J, the gap between germline ends came to 10 bases. Here the CDR3 DNA reads TGTGCCAGCAGTTTGCAGCAGGCCAATTCACCCCTCCACTTT. This encodes CASSLQQANSPLHF.

In its sample, this clonotype is medium-sized. The chain has TRBV4-2 and TRBJ2-7; TRBD2 is a possible D gene (6 bases). The germline gives CDR1 LGHNA, CDR2 YNFKEQ. The CDR3 extends over 16 amino acids. Trimming removed 0 bases from V and 1 base from J, with 13 bases in between. CDR3 nucleotide sequence: TGTGCCAGCAGCCAAGATCTAGGTGGGGGGTCCTACGAGCAGTACTTC. Translated: CASSQDLGGGSYEQYF.

This clonotype was counted only a few times. The rearrangement uses TRBV20-1 and TRBJ2-2; no definite D call. The V gene lost 0 bases and the J gene lost 3 bases, with 8 bases spanning the gap. CDR3 length: 14 amino acids. Per the germline V gene, CDR1 is DFQATT and CDR2 is SNEGSKA (reference sequence). The DNA for the CDR3 is TGCAGTGCTAGAGATCACAGTGACACCGGGGAGCTGTTTTTT. Its translation: CSARDHSDTGELFF.

V is TRBV18 and J is TRBJ1-2, with TRBD1 identical over 7 bases. CDR3 length: 13 residues. CDR1 is KGHSH and CDR2 is LQKENI in the germline V gene. With V trimmed by 3 bases and J by 3 bases, 1 base remained unmatched. The CDR3 region is CASSPDRDYGYTF. The CDR3 bases are TGTGCCAGCTCACCCGACAGGGACTATGGCTACACCTTC.

This chain uses TRBV19 with TRBJ2-7, with 11 positions matching TRBD1. The V segment lost 1 base and the J segment 3 bases; nucleotides outside the gene matches: 14. The germline gives CDR1 LNHDA, CDR2 SQIVND (reference sequence). The CDR3 has 19 amino acids. Here the CDR3 DNA reads TGTGCCAGTAGTATAGCGGTGATCTATCCTGGGACAGGGGGCTACGAGCAGTACTTC. This translates into CASSIAVIYPGTGGYEQYF.

This clonotype has more than one count but fewer than ten. The V call is TRBV6-2 or TRBV6-3, the J call TRBJ2-3; D is unresolved. The ends were cut back, 0 bases at V and 3 bases at J, with 4 bases in the middle. This CDR3 is built from 13 residues. Per germline, CDR1 MNHEY and CDR2 SVGEGT. The CDR3 DNA reads as TGTGCCAGCAGTTACTCGGAGACAGATACGCAGTATTTT. This codes for CASSYSETDTQYF.

This clonotype appeared a few times. This chain links TRBV6-1 with TRBJ1-6; D is undetermined. V was trimmed by 5 bases and J by 9 bases, leaving 17 bases between them. The CDR3 is 15 residues long. Germline V gene lookup returns CDR1 MNHNS and CDR2 SASEGT. The DNA for the CDR3 is TGTGCCAGCAGTCCCAAGGACCTTTTTGGTTCACCCCTCCACTTT. It specifies CASSPKDLFGSPLHF.

Sample share makes this clonotype medium-sized. J is TRBJ1-1 and V is TRBV29-1, with TRBD1 matching 10 bases. The V and J ends lost 5 bases and 1 base, in that order; junction bases with no gene match: 7. Germline V CDR1 and CDR2: SQVTM, ANQGSEA. The CDR3 consists of 15 residues. As DNA, the CDR3 is TGCAGCGTTTACACCGGGGACAGGGGGAACACTGAAGCTTTCTTT. Encoded protein: CSVYTGDRGNTEAFF.

In DNA form, the CDR3 reads TGTGCCAGCAGTTACTTGAAGGCATTGGCGGAATATGGCTACACCTTC. It encodes CASSYLKALAEYGYTF. The chain has TRBV6-6 and TRBJ1-2, with D uncertain. The CDR3 runs to 16 residues. V gave up 1 base and J gave up 5 bases, with 17 bases separating them. Germline V gene lookup returns CDR1 MNHNY and CDR2 SVGAGI (reference sequence).

This chain joins TRBV5-6 and TRBJ2-2; D remains unclear. CDR3 length: 14 amino acids. V was trimmed by 3 bases and J by 6 bases, leaving 12 bases between them. Germline V gene data show CDR1 as SGHDT and CDR2 as YYEEEE. In DNA, the CDR3 is TGTGCCAGCAGCTACCGGGTCGGAGCCGGGGAGCTGTTTTTT. This translates into CASSYRVGAGELFF.

The rearrangement links TRBV19 to TRBJ2-7, with D perhaps matching TRBD1 (7 bases). V was cut by 3 bases and J by 3 bases, with 15 bases left in between. Germline V gene lookup returns CDR1 LNHDA and CDR2 SQIVND (reference sequence). The CDR3 sequence is 15 residues long. This chain's CDR3 is CASSMEGQTNYEQYF. In DNA form, the CDR3 reads TGTGCCAGTAGTATGGAGGGACAGACTAACTACGAGCAGTACTTC.